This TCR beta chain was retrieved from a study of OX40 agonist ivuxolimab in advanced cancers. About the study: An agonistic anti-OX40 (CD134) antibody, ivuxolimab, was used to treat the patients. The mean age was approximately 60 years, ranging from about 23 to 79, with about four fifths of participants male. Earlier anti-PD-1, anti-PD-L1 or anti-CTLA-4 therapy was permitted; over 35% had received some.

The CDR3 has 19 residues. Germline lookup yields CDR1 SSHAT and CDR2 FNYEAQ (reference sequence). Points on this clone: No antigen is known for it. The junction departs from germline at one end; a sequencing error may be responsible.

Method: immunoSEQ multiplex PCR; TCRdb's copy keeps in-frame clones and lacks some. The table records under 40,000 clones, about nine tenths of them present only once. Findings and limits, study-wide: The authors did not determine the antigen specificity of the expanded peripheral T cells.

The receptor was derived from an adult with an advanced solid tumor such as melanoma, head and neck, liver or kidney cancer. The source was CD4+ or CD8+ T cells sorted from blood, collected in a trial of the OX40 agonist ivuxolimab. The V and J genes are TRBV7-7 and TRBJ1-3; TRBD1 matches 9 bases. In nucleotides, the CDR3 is TGTGCTAGCAGCTTAACAGGGGGCTCCTCAAACGACTCTGGAAACACCATATATTTT. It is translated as CASSLTGGSSNDSGNTIYF.